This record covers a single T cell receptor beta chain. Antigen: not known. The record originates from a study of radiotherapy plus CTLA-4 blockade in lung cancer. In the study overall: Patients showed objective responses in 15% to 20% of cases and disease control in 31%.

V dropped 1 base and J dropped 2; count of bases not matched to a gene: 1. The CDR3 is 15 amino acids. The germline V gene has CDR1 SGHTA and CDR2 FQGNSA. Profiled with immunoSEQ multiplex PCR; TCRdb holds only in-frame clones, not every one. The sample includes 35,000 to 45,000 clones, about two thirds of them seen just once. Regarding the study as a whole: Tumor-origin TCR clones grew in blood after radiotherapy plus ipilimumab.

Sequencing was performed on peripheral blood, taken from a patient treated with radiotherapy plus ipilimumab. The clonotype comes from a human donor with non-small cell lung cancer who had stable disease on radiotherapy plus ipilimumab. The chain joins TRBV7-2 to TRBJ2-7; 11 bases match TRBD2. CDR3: CASSLVTSGTYEQYF. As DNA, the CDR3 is TGTGCCAGCAGCTTAGTGACTAGCGGGACCTACGAGCAGTACTTC.